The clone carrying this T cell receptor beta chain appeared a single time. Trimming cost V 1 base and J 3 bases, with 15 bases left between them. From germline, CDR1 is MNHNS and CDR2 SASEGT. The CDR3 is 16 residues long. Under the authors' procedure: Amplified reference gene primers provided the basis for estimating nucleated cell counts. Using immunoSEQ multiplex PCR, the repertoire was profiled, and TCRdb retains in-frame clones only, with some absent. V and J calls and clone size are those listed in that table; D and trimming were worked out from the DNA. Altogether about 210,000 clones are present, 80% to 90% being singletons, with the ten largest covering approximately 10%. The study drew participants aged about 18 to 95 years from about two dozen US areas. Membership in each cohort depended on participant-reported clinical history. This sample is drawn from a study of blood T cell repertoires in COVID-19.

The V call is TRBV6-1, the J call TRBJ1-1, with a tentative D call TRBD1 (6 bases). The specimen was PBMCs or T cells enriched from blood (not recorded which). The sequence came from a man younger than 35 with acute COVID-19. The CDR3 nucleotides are TGTGCCAGCAGTGAAGGGGGGAACAGGGTGGACACTGAAGCTTTCTTT. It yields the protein CASSEGGNRVDTEAFF.